This T cell receptor beta chain originates from a study of T cell responses to AZD1222 COVID-19 vaccine. Points from the study as a whole: Donors were mostly white British, more females; clonal diversity possibly underestimated. Sampling that yielded the repertoires occurred only after the peak T cell response.

TCRdb's copy holds only in-frame clones and misses some; the assay was immunoSEQ multiplex PCR. This sample has tens of thousands of clones, with approximately 85% found just once. Second doses that came at about 4 or about 12 weeks were put together. CDR1 is MDHEN, CDR2 SYDVKM, per germline. The CDR3 sequence is 14 residues long. V dropped 2 bases and J dropped 12; count of bases not matched to a gene: 9. This clone occurred once. Its antigen remains unidentified. This TCR was recovered from an adult who received the AZD1222 COVID-19 vaccine. The chain carries TRBV28 and TRBJ1-1; 10 nucleotides line up with TRBD1. Sequenced material: peripheral blood, taken 28 days after the second AZD1222 dose. This chain's CDR3 is CASSLPGTGELTFF. CDR3 coding DNA: TGTGCCAGCAGTTTACCAGGGACAGGGGAGTTGACTTTCTTT.